A single T cell receptor beta chain is shown here with its context. Its specificity is not known. This CDR3 spans 15 amino acids. The germline gives CDR1 LNHDA, CDR2 SQIVND (reference sequence). V lost 7 bases to trimming and J lost 5 bases, with 18 bases between them. The authors cocultured the mixed lymphocyte reaction cells at 37 degrees C for over 5 days. Responder PBMCs received a CFSE label and stimulator PBMCs a Violet Dye label, and the cells were mixed 1:1. Here immunoSEQ multiplex PCR was the method, and the copy in TCRdb shows in-frame clones only, minus some. Of 9,500 to 10,000 clones in the sample, around 40% are singletons; the top ten hold around 8.3%. The sample comes from a study of siplizumab effects on memory and regulatory T cells. Findings and limits, study-wide: Unstimulated naive T cells seemed to show more diversity than memory cells did, and they also seemed to be among the major contributors to the alloresponse.

Sequenced sample: CFSE-low (dividing) CD4+ T cells sorted from an allogeneic mixed lymphocyte reaction. This sequence originates from a human donor in good health; the cells came from an allogeneic mixed lymphocyte reaction. The chain recombines TRBV19 with TRBJ2-1, with D possibly called TRBD1 or TRBD2 (7 bases each). Here the CDR3 reads CASTRGGVVDNEQFF. The CDR3, as DNA: TGTGCCAGTACCAGGGGGGGGGTCGTAGACAATGAGCAGTTCTTC.